These 22 T cell receptor beta chains share one sample of origin, sequenced in a study of Ad26.COV2.S vaccination and SARS-CoV-2 variants (dated by TCRdb to the early 2020s). The meaning of the sample's treatment or condition label: 19 received Ad26.COV2.S at low or high dose, single or two shots; about 5 received placebo; per-sample allocation not given. Repertoires of vaccine and placebo recipients were sequenced from samples taken on day 63 after the first injection. Library generation was performed with the immunoSEQ multiplex PCR assay. As stored in TCRdb, this immuneACCESS dataset retains in-frame rearrangements with V and J assigned. A fraction of the clones does not appear; measured against another copy, unresolved V genes explain less than half of the discrepancy, and the remainder lacks a known reason. The sample table shows about 460,000 clones, and roughly nine tenths are seen once. Of the sample, 1.5% to 2% is held by the ten largest clones.

This material consisted of peripheral blood, taken in a trial of Ad26.COV2.S vaccine versus placebo. These receptors all stem from a person aged 18-65 years who received the Ad26.COV2.S COVID-19 vaccine or a placebo.

This chain connects TRBV9 to TRBJ1-2; D unclear. Germline V gene sequence: CDR1 SGDLS, CDR2 YYNGEE. Trimming cost V 2 bases and J 8 bases, with 22 bases left between them. The CDR3 runs 16 residues. CDR3 in amino acids: CASSVGITDPAGGYTF. The CDR3 region has the DNA TGTGCCAGCAGCGTCGGGATAACTGACCCAGCGGGAGGCTACACCTTC.

The chain couples TRBV28 to TRBJ1-2; D is perhaps TRBD1 (6 bases). The CDR3 loop spans 15 amino acids. Germline values: CDR1 MDHEN, CDR2 SYDVKM. V shed 5 bases and J shed 8 bases, with 21 bases lying between them. CDR3 residues: CASSPYLRGAGGYTF. In DNA form, the CDR3 reads TGTGCCAGCAGTCCCTACCTAAGGGGGGCGGGAGGCTACACCTTC.

J is TRBJ2-7 and V is TRBV5-5, with a possible D match to TRBD1 (5 bases). V lost 1 base to trimming and J lost 3 bases, with 14 bases between them. From germline, CDR1 is SGHKS and CDR2 YYEKEE (reference sequence). The length of the CDR3 is 15 residues. The DNA for the CDR3 is TGTGCCAGCAGCTTGTTGGACACAGCGATCTACGAGCAGTACTTC. This sequence encodes CASSLLDTAIYEQYF.

The CDR3, as DNA: TGTGCCAGCAGTTATCCGGGACTAGCGGACAATGAGCAGTTCTTC. Protein: CASSYPGLADNEQFF. The chain employs TRBV7-9 and TRBJ2-1; TRBD2 aligns across 11 bases. V trimming: 6 bases; J trimming: 5 bases; junction bases outside the gene matches: 6. There are 15 residues in the CDR3. The germline gives CDR1 SEHNR, CDR2 FQNEAQ (reference sequence). Filled out from reference TRBV7-9 and TRBJ2-1, the complete variable domain reads DTGVSQNPRHKITKRGQNVTFRCDPISEHNRLYWYRQTLGQGPEFLTYFQNEAQLEKSRLLSDRFSAERPKGSFSTLEIQRTEQGDSAMYLCASSYPGLADNEQFFGPGTRLTVL.

V and J are TRBV11-3 and TRBJ2-1, with D unresolved. The V and J ends lost 1 base and 10 bases respectively, with 17 bases between them. Germline lookup yields CDR1 SGHNT and CDR2 YENEEA. CDR3 length: 15 amino acids. The chain's CDR3 is CASSLVGGPLREQFF. As DNA, the CDR3 is TGTGCCAGCAGCTTAGTGGGCGGACCCCTGCGGGAGCAGTTCTTC. The variable domain in full, completed from reference TRBV11-3 and TRBJ2-1, reads EAGVVQSPRYKIIEKKQPVAFWCNPISGHNTLYWYLQNLGQGPELLIRYENEEAVDDSQLPKDRFSAERLKGVDSTLKIQPAELGDSAVYLCASSLVGGPLREQFFGPGTRLTVL.

This clone was picked up a small number of times. V gene TRBV4-2 combines with J gene TRBJ2-7; D is perhaps TRBD2 (6 bases). With 4 bases removed from V and 1 base from J, the gap between germline ends came to 14 bases. The CDR3 totals 15 residues. CDR1 and CDR2 from the germline V gene are LGHNA and YNFKEQ. CDR3 protein: CASSPGAGLSYEQYF. The CDR3 DNA reads TGTGCCAGCAGCCCCGGGGCGGGGTTATCCTACGAGCAGTACTTC.

This clone was detected only once. The gene calls are TRBV15 and TRBJ2-1, with 11 bases that match TRBD2. Per the germline V gene, CDR1 is LNHNV and CDR2 is YYDKDF (reference sequence). The CDR3 extends over 20 amino acids. Trimming removed 1 base from V and 0 bases from J; junction bases left unmatched: 11. CDR3 DNA sequence: TGTGCCACCAGCAGAGGAGTGGTACTAGCGGGAGTTTACTCCTACAATGAGCAGTTCTTC. Its translation: CATSRGVVLAGVYSYNEQFF.

The chain employs TRBV5-8 and TRBJ2-7; D is uncertain. V lost 2 bases, J lost 2 bases, and 14 bases lay in between. CDR3 length: 15 residues. In germline, CDR1 is SGHTS, CDR2 YDEGEE. CDR3 amino acids: CASSFLRRSTYEQYF. CDR3 DNA sequence: TGTGCCAGCAGCTTTTTGAGAAGGAGCACCTACGAGCAGTACTTC.

The genes are TRBV5-4 and TRBJ2-3, with D maybe TRBD1 (5 bases). CDR1 is SGHNT and CDR2 is YYREEE in the germline V gene (reference sequence). The CDR3 runs to 15 residues. Trimming left V 0 bases short and J 1 base short, with 9 bases between. DNA of the CDR3: TGTGCCAGCAGCTTGGATGGCAGGGGCACAGATACGCAGTATTTT. Its translation: CASSLDGRGTDTQYF.

The chain uses TRBV28 and TRBJ2-7; tentative D call: TRBD2 (7 bases). Germline V gives CDR1 MDHEN, CDR2 SYDVKM. The V and J ends lost 8 bases and 3 bases respectively, with 23 bases between them. The CDR3 totals 16 residues. The CDR3 loop reads CASVPPGGGANYEQYF. The CDR3 nucleotides are TGTGCCAGCGTCCCCCCCGGTGGGGGGGCAAACTACGAGCAGTACTTC.

The genes are TRBV10-1 and TRBJ1-1; D not resolved. The CDR3 contains 14 residues. Trimming left V 5 bases short and J 4 bases short, with 14 bases between. In germline, CDR1 is WNHNN, CDR2 SYGVQD (reference sequence). CDR3 protein: CASSFGMSGTEAFF. The CDR3 DNA reads as TGCGCCAGCAGTTTCGGGATGAGCGGCACTGAAGCTTTCTTT.

This rearrangement joins TRBV7-3 to TRBJ2-1, with D tentatively TRBD1 (6 bases). V lost 4 bases and J 6 bases, leaving 13 bases between the germline ends. This CDR3 comprises 14 residues. The germline V gene has CDR1 SGHTA and CDR2 FQGTGA. CDR3: CASSSDSKTNEQFF. CDR3 nucleotides: TGTGCCAGCAGCTCGGACAGTAAGACCAATGAGCAGTTCTTC.

This rearrangement joins TRBV5-4 to TRBJ2-7; TRBD2 matches 10 bases. Germline loops: CDR1 SGHNT, CDR2 YYREEE (reference sequence). V was clipped by 0 bases and J by 3 bases; unmatched bases: 0. The CDR3 is 14 residues long. CDR3 nucleotide sequence: TGTGCCAGCAGCTTGGTAGCGGGAGGCTACGAGCAGTACTTC. Translating it yields CASSLVAGGYEQYF.

V usage is TRBV5-4 and J usage is TRBJ1-2; a possible D gene is TRBD1 (5 bases). Germline V lookup: CDR1 SGHNT, CDR2 YYREEE (reference sequence). The CDR3 is made up of 15 amino acids. V was trimmed by 2 bases and J by 3 bases, leaving 14 bases between them. The CDR3 loop is CASSFRDGRHYGYTF. DNA of the CDR3: TGTGCCAGCAGCTTCCGGGACGGCCGACACTATGGCTACACCTTC.

The rearrangement links TRBV3-1 (or the pseudogene TRBV3-2) to TRBJ2-1; D gene unclear. The CDR3 sequence is 13 residues long. The germline V and J ends were trimmed by 0 bases and 12 bases, with 12 bases remaining between them. Germline V gene lookup returns CDR1 LGHDT and CDR2 YNNKEL (reference sequence). The CDR3 coding sequence is TGTGCCAGCAGCCAAGAAAGTGGAAGGTGGCAGTTCTTC. Encoded protein: CASSQESGRWQFF.

This chain connects TRBV30 to TRBJ1-5, with D unresolved. CDR1 GTSNPN and CDR2 SVGIG come from the germline V gene (reference sequence). This CDR3 region has 15 residues. Trimming stripped 0 bases from V and 3 bases from J, with 12 bases between. The DNA for the CDR3 is TGTGCCTGGAGTGTACGTGGCAGCGTCAATCAGCCCCAGCATTTT. Residues: CAWSVRGSVNQPQHF. Drawing the rest from reference TRBV30 and TRBJ1-5, the complete variable domain is SQTIHQWPATLVQPVGSPLSLECTVEGTSNPNLYWYRQAAGRGLQLLFYSVGIGQISSEVPQNLSASRPQDRQFILSSKKLLLSDSGFYLCAWSVRGSVNQPQHFGDGTRLSIL.

The CDR3 here is CASSGGQGPDTQYF. As DNA, the CDR3 is TGTGCCAGCAGCGGGGGACAGGGGCCAGATACGCAGTATTTT. This chain connects TRBV7-9 to TRBJ2-3; 10 nucleotides align to TRBD1. The CDR3 has 14 amino acids. After removal of 5 bases from V and 4 bases from J, the junction contained 3 bases not matched to a gene. Germline V CDR1 and CDR2: SEHNR, FQNEAQ (reference sequence).

The chain recombines TRBV6-2 or TRBV6-3 with TRBJ2-7; 7 nucleotides agree with TRBD1. CDR1 is MNHEY, CDR2 SVGEGT, per germline. The CDR3 is made up of 16 amino acids. J lost 5 bases, V lost 6 bases, and 16 bases had no gene match. Here the CDR3 DNA reads TGTGCCAGCAGCTCCGGGACAGACCTAGGTATCCACGAGCAGTACTTC. It codes for CASSSGTDLGIHEQYF.

This clone was counted only a few times. This rearrangement joins TRBV15 to TRBJ2-2, with D possibly called TRBD1 or TRBD2 (6 bases each). Germline lookup yields CDR1 LNHNV and CDR2 YYDKDF (reference sequence). The CDR3 runs to 16 residues. The ends were cut back, 3 bases at V and 1 base at J, with 12 bases in the middle. The CDR3 coding sequence is TGTGCCACCAGCAGGGGGGGCGAAGTGAACACCGGGGAGCTGTTTTTT. This sequence encodes CATSRGGEVNTGELFF.

The gene calls are TRBV5-4 and TRBJ1-2; TRBD1 aligns across 7 bases. The length of the CDR3 is 14 residues. CDR1 SGHNT and CDR2 YYREEE come from the germline V gene (reference sequence). With V trimmed by 7 bases and J by 5 bases, 11 bases remained unmatched. The CDR3 DNA is TGTGCCAGCGGGGGCAGGGGGGAACTTTATGGCTACACCTTC. Translated: CASGGRGELYGYTF.

This clone was seen more than once but under ten times. The chain recombines TRBV7-6 with TRBJ1-1; D uncertain. Germline V gives CDR1 SGHVS, CDR2 FNYEAQ. Between the trimmed V and J ends, which lost 5 bases and 2 bases, there was a span of 9 bases. The length of the CDR3 is 13 residues. The CDR3 region is CASSVSYNTEAFF. The CDR3 DNA is TGTGCCAGCAGCGTCTCTTACAACACTGAAGCTTTCTTT.

V usage is TRBV3-1 (or the pseudogene TRBV3-2) and J usage is TRBJ2-1; D gene uncertain. Germline V lookup: CDR1 LGHDT, CDR2 YNNKEL (reference sequence). This CDR3 spans 16 amino acids. V lost 4 bases, J lost 5 bases, and 18 bases lay in between. The CDR3 sequence: CASSPPRHREDNEQFF. Written as DNA, the CDR3 is TGTGCCAGCAGCCCCCCCCGCCACCGTGAGGACAATGAGCAGTTCTTC.